The rows below give T cell receptor beta chains drawn from one sample of a study of cytomegalovirus exposure and HLA in healthy donors. Measured with immunoSEQ multiplex PCR; TCRdb has only the in-frame clones, and not every one. The table lists approximately 150,000 clones, about 64% of them singletons. The specimen sequenced was PBMCs. These receptors were collected from a man aged 55-75 years in good health and CMV-seronegative. Each CDR3 is given with its conserved first and last residue. Each record gives: V gene, clone size, D gene, J gene, CDR3 protein, CDR3 DNA. D genes are given only for firm matches. Clone size is stated in some rows and not others, as once, few, many or a class when expanded.

v_gene: TRBV9; abundance: -; d_gene: -; j_gene: TRBJ1-5; CDR3aa: CASSVAGRGQPQHF; CDR3nt: TGTGCCAGCAGCGTAGCCGGAAGAGGGCAGCCCCAGCATTTT
v_gene: TRBV28; abundance: -; d_gene: -; j_gene: TRBJ1-5; CDR3aa: CASWRDPYSNQPQHF; CDR3nt: TGTGCCAGCTGGAGGGACCCATATAGCAATCAGCCCCAGCATTTT
v_gene: TRBV29-1; abundance: -; d_gene: -; j_gene: TRBJ1-2; CDR3aa: CVGGLPYYGYTF; CDR3nt: TGCGTCGGGGGGCTGCCGTACTATGGCTACACCTTC
v_gene: TRBV6-5; abundance: -; d_gene: -; j_gene: TRBJ1-2; CDR3aa: CASSTPGYGYTF; CDR3nt: TGTGCCAGCAGTACCCCCGGGTATGGCTACACCTTC
v_gene: TRBV2; abundance: few; d_gene: -; j_gene: TRBJ2-1; CDR3aa: CASSELHPSYNEQFF; CDR3nt: TGTGCCAGCAGTGAATTACACCCGTCCTACAATGAGCAGTTCTTC
v_gene: TRBV7-2; abundance: -; d_gene: TRBD2; j_gene: TRBJ2-3; CDR3aa: CASSSQTGGGTDTQYF; CDR3nt: TGTGCCAGCAGCTCCCAGACGGGAGGTGGCACAGATACGCAGTATTTT
v_gene: TRBV10-3; abundance: few; d_gene: -; j_gene: TRBJ2-3; CDR3aa: CAIRSGIADTQYF; CDR3nt: TGTGCCATACGAAGTGGAATAGCGGATACGCAGTATTTT
v_gene: TRBV5-1; abundance: -; d_gene: TRBD1; j_gene: TRBJ2-2; CDR3aa: CASSLSLDRVPGELFF; CDR3nt: TGCGCCAGCAGCTTGTCCCTGGACAGGGTGCCCGGGGAGCTGTTTTTT
v_gene: TRBV7-3; abundance: -; d_gene: TRBD1; j_gene: TRBJ1-1; CDR3aa: CASSLLVGQGLNTEAFF; CDR3nt: TGTGCCAGCAGCTTATTAGTCGGACAGGGGTTGAACACTGAAGCTTTCTTT
v_gene: TRBV2; abundance: -; d_gene: TRBD2; j_gene: TRBJ2-7; CDR3aa: CASSPDWGGTSRSYEQYF; CDR3nt: TGTGCCAGCAGCCCCGATTGGGGGGGGACTAGCCGCTCCTACGAGCAGTACTTC
v_gene: TRBV11-2; abundance: few; d_gene: TRBD1; j_gene: TRBJ1-2; CDR3aa: CASSLGQGANYGYTF; CDR3nt: TGTGCCAGCAGCTTAGGACAGGGGGCTAACTATGGCTACACCTTC
v_gene: TRBV5-6; abundance: -; d_gene: -; j_gene: TRBJ1-1; CDR3aa: CASSQTGRAEAFF; CDR3nt: TGTGCCAGCAGCCAAACAGGGAGGGCTGAAGCTTTCTTT
v_gene: TRBV7-9; abundance: -; d_gene: -; j_gene: TRBJ2-3; CDR3aa: CASIRSVDTQYF; CDR3nt: TGTGCCAGCATCCGGAGCGTAGATACGCAGTATTTT
v_gene: TRBV9; abundance: few; d_gene: TRBD2; j_gene: TRBJ2-2; CDR3aa: CASSVGRLAGERTGELFF; CDR3nt: TGTGCCAGCAGCGTAGGGAGGCTAGCGGGAGAAAGGACCGGGGAGCTGTTTTTT
v_gene: TRBV27; abundance: -; d_gene: -; j_gene: TRBJ1-1; CDR3aa: CASRGAPRFEAFF; CDR3nt: TGTGCCAGCAGAGGGGCTCCACGGTTTGAAGCTTTCTTT
v_gene: TRBV2; abundance: few; d_gene: TRBD1; j_gene: TRBJ2-5; CDR3aa: CASSVDRVRETQYF; CDR3nt: TGTGCCAGCAGTGTGGACAGGGTGAGAGAGACCCAGTACTTC
v_gene: TRBV19; abundance: -; d_gene: -; j_gene: TRBJ1-2; CDR3aa: CAGSEIPPYGYTF; CDR3nt: TGTGCCGGGTCGGAGATACCTCCTTATGGCTACACCTTC
v_gene: TRBV30; abundance: -; d_gene: TRBD1; j_gene: TRBJ2-5; CDR3aa: CAWSFTSGQGETQYF; CDR3nt: TGTGCCTGGAGTTTCACCTCTGGACAGGGGGAGACCCAGTACTTC
v_gene: TRBV6-1; abundance: -; d_gene: -; j_gene: TRBJ2-5; CDR3aa: CASSLGGGVGETQYF; CDR3nt: TGTGCCAGCTCTCTCGGGGGAGGTGTAGGAGAGACCCAGTACTTC
v_gene: TRBV2; abundance: few; d_gene: TRBD2; j_gene: TRBJ2-1; CDR3aa: CASSDWATVLAGGPGSYNEQFF; CDR3nt: TGTGCCAGCAGTGATTGGGCCACGGTTCTAGCGGGAGGGCCGGGCTCCTACAATGAGCAGTTCTTC
v_gene: TRBV19; abundance: once; d_gene: -; j_gene: TRBJ1-5; CDR3aa: CASSIGLRDGNQPQHF; CDR3nt: TGTGCCAGTAGTATAGGCCTCAGGGATGGCAATCAGCCCCAGCATTTT
v_gene: TRBV28; abundance: -; d_gene: -; j_gene: TRBJ1-5; CDR3aa: CASTPAGTENQPQHF; CDR3nt: TGTGCCAGCACCCCGGCGGGAACGGAAAATCAGCCCCAGCATTTT